What follows is one TCR beta chain and its context. Its antigen is unidentified. Measured with immunoSEQ multiplex PCR; TCRdb has only the in-frame clones, and not every one. The table shows approximately 85,000 clones, with approximately 89% occurring only once. This sample is drawn from a study of graft-versus-host responses after intestinal transplantation. In the study overall: Recipients got multivisceral, liver-intestinal, or isolated intestinal transplants. Induction with anti-thymocyte globulin, then tacrolimus and steroids for approximately three years, was given to all recipients.

Overall study findings and caveats: Recipient marrow showed GvH clones, some seen first in ileum or blood. Among circulating GvH clones, peak levels were associated with early post-transplant declines in HvG clones.

Trimming removed 4 bases at V and 8 bases at J, with 8 bases between. This CDR3 has 11 amino acids. The germline V gene encodes CDR1 DFQATT and CDR2 SNEGSKA (reference sequence). The sequence came from a human donor who was the organ donor for an intestinal transplant. V and J are TRBV20-1 and TRBJ1-4, with D possibly matching TRBD1 (5 bases). The sample here was unstimulated CD8+ T cells sorted from spleen or lymph node cells, taken before transplant. CDR3 sequence (DNA): TGCAGTGCTACCGGGGGGGAAAAACTGTTTTTT. Translating gives CSATGGEKLFF.